This T cell receptor (beta chain) came from a study of metastatic and nonmetastatic thyroid tumors. Study-wide background: The comparison covered peripheral blood and tumor or nodule tissue in malignant and benign thyroid patients.

The germline V gene has CDR1 SGHAT and CDR2 FQNNGV. The CDR3 runs to 17 residues. V was cut by 0 bases and J by 5 bases, with 20 bases left in between. TCRdb used MiXCR to call clones anew from the PCR reads. The sample includes about 12,000 clones, around 20% of them seen just once. This clone was detected only a few times. No treatment had been given to any patient before thyroid surgery. This TCR came from a female donor with papillary thyroid cancer or a benign thyroid nodule (not recorded which). Some clones in this sample may be carry-over from other donors' samples. The sample consisted of adjacent normal tissue. V gene TRBV11-2 combines with J gene TRBJ2-7; D uncertain. This chain's CDR3 is CASSLDPGRLAPNEQYF. CDR3 DNA: TGTGCCAGCAGCTTAGATCCTGGCAGATTGGCACCCAACGAGCAGTACTTC.